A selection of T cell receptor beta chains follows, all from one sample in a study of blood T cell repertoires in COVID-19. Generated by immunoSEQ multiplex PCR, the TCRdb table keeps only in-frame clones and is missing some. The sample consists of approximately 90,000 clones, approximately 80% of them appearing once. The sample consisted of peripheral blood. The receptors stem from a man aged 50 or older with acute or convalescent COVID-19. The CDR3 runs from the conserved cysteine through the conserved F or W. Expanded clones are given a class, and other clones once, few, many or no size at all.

CDR3: CASSTSGGSYTF
V: TRBV7-2
length: 12
size: .

CDR3: CASSPTAGANVLTF
V: TRBV27
length: 14
size: few

CDR3: CASSLYTDRVFSYEQYF
V: TRBV7-8
length: 17
size: .

CDR3: CATREGGGSNQPQHF
V: TRBV24-1
length: 15
size: .

CDR3: CSVGPQGVSYEQYF
V: TRBV29-1
length: 14
size: .

CDR3: CASSPVIGGHEQYF
V: TRBV7-2
length: 14
size: few

CDR3: CASSGKGPGVGEQFF
V: TRBV5-6
length: 15
size: .

CDR3: CASSLSGQLLNTEAFF
V: TRBV27
length: 16
size: .

CDR3: CAWTSSYNEQFF
V: TRBV30
length: 12
size: .

CDR3: CSVEQAYEQYF
V: TRBV29-1
length: 11
size: .

CDR3: CASSYAGSGANVLTF
V: TRBV6-5
length: 15
size: .

CDR3: CASSPGIQETQYF
V: TRBV5-1
length: 13
size: few

CDR3: CASSLYRGGDTEAFF
V: TRBV27
length: 15
size: many

CDR3: CASSSYEGNTQYF
V: TRBV27
length: 13
size: .

CDR3: CASSLTPGTSGGAVNEQFF
V: TRBV4-1
length: 19
size: .

CDR3: CASSYPGTAKYEQYF
V: TRBV5-1
length: 15
size: .

CDR3: CASSLLGARGRDQKLFF
V: TRBV7-2
length: 17
size: .

CDR3: CASSYWQDNNYGYTF
V: TRBV6-5
length: 15
size: .

CDR3: CASSSQQGYEQYF
V: TRBV5-4
length: 13
size: .

CDR3: CASSPGGSRGNSPLHF
V: TRBV7-2
length: 16
size: .

CDR3: CASRLAPTGSGANVLTF
V: TRBV19
length: 17
size: .

CDR3: CASSSSGGSSYNEQFF
V: TRBV7-2
length: 16
size: .

CDR3: CASSGTGGNQPQHF
V: TRBV2
length: 14
size: .

CDR3: CSAGTGRTGELFF
V: TRBV29-1
length: 13
size: .

CDR3: CASRLLGLESPLHF
V: TRBV6-5
length: 14
size: few

CDR3: CASSYSGGPPTGELFF
V: TRBV6-2/TRBV6-3
length: 16
size: .

CDR3: CASSQEKQGRSNEKLFF
V: TRBV4-3
length: 17
size: .

CDR3: CASGTTSTDTQYF
V: TRBV12-3/TRBV12-4
length: 13
size: once

CDR3: CASSFVGAGTEAFF
V: TRBV13
length: 14
size: once

CDR3: CAWGTENTEAFF
V: TRBV30
length: 12
size: .

CDR3: CASSLELGPNEKLFF
V: TRBV5-6
length: 15
size: .

CDR3: CASSDGLAGVNEQFF
V: TRBV6-1
length: 15
size: .

CDR3: CASSLGTITGELFF
V: TRBV5-1
length: 14
size: .

CDR3: CASSSQGLAGVETQYF
V: TRBV7-2
length: 16
size: .

CDR3: CASSPRPGGRDFNEQFF
V: TRBV9
length: 17
size: .

CDR3: CASSSHPRTSGGNYEQYF
V: TRBV7-9
length: 18
size: .

CDR3: CASSSGGTSPLHF
V: TRBV5-6
length: 13
size: .

CDR3: CATTSGLPNQPQHF
V: TRBV24-1
length: 14
size: .

CDR3: CASSLNGKDHEQYF
V: TRBV27
length: 14
size: .

CDR3: CASSPDTTAGDTQYF
V: TRBV2
length: 15
size: .

CDR3: CASSFGQGTTGELFF
V: TRBV7-9
length: 15
size: .

CDR3: CASSLVVSTEETQYF
V: TRBV5-1
length: 15
size: .

CDR3: CASRVGPVDRGGYTF
V: TRBV5-5
length: 15
size: .

CDR3: CASSQLRVNTGELFF
V: TRBV3-1/TRBV3-2
length: 15
size: .

CDR3: CASILAVNEKLFF
V: TRBV2
length: 13
size: .

CDR3: CASSKTSGNTGELFF
V: TRBV28
length: 15
size: .

CDR3: CASSPRTGEGGNTIYF
V: TRBV7-6
length: 16
size: .

CDR3: CASSLYGGTSGNEQFF
V: TRBV18
length: 16
size: .

CDR3: CAWSRRLGTGRETQYF
V: TRBV30
length: 16
size: .

CDR3: CASSRKEQGSADTQYF
V: TRBV5-1
length: 16
size: few

CDR3: CASSFSSSYEQYF
V: TRBV27
length: 13
size: .

CDR3: CASREGQDYGYTF
V: TRBV6-4
length: 13
size: .

CDR3: CAWSPQGPETQYF
V: TRBV30
length: 13
size: .